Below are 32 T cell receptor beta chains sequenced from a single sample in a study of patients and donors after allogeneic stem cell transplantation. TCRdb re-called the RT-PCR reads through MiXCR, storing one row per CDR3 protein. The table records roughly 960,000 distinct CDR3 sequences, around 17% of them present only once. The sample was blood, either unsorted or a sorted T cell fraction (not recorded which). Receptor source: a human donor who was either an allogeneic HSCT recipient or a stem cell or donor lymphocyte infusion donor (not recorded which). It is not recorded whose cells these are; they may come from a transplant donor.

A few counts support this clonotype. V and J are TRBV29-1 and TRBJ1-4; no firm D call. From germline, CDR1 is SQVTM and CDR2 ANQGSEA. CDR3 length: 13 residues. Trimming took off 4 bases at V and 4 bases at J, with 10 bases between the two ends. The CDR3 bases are TGCAGCGTTGTAATGCAAAATAATGAAAAACTGTTTTTT. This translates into CSVVMQNNEKLFF.

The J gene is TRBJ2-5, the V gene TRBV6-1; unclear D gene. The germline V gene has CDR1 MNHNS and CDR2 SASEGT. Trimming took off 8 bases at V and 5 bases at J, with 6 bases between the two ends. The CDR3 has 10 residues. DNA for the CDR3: TGTGCCAGCGACGTGGAGACCCAGTACTTC. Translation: CASDVETQYF.

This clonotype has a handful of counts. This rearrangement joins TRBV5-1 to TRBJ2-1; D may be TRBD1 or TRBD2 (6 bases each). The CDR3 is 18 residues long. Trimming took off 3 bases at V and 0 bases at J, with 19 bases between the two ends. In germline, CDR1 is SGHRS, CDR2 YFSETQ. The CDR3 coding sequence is TGCGCCAGCAGCTGGGGACATAGCGGACGAAGCTCCTACAATGAGCAGTTCTTC. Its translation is CASSWGHSGRSSYNEQFF.

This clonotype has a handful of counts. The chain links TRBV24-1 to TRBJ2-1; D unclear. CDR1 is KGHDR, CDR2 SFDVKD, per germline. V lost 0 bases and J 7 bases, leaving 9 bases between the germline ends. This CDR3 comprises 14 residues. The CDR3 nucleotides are TGTGCCACCAGTGATTTGGGGTACACTAATGAGCAGTTCTTC. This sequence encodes CATSDLGYTNEQFF.

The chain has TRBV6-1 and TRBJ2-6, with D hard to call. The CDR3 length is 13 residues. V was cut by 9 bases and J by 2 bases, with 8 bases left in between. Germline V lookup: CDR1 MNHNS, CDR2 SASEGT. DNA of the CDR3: TGTGCCAGAGGAAGCCCTGGGGCCAACGTCCTGACTTTC. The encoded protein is CARGSPGANVLTF.

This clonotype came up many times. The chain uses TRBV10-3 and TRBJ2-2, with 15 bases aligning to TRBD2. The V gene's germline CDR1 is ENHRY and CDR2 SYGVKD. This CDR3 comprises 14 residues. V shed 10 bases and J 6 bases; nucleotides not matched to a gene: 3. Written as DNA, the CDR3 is TGTGCCAGCCGGACTAGCGGGGGGGCCGGGGAGCTGTTTTTT. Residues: CASRTSGGAGELFF.

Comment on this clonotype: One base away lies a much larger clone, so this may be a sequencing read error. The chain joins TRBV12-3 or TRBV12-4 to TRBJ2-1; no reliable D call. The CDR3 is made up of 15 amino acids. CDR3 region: CASMILFSAYSEQFF. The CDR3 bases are TGTGCCAGCATGATCCTATTTTCGGCCTACAGTGAGCAGTTCTTC.

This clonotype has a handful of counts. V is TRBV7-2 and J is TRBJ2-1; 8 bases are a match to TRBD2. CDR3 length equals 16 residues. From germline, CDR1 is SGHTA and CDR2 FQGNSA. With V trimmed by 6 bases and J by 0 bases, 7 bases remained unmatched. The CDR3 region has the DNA TGTGCCAGCAGTTACCTCCTAGCGGGCTCCTACAATGAGCAGTTCTTC. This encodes CASSYLLAGSYNEQFF.

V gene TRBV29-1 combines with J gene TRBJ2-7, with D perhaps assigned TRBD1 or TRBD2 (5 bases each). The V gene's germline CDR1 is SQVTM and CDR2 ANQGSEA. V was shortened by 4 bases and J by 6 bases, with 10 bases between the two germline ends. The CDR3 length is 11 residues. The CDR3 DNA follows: TGCAGCGTTGGGGACCCAGGCGAGCAGTACTTC. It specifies CSVGDPGEQYF.

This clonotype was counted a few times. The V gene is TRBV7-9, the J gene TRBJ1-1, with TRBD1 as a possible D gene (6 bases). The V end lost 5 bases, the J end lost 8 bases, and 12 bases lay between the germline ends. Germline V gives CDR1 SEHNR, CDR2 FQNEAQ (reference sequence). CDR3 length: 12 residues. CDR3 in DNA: TGTGCCAGCAGCCGAGACAGGTACGAAGCTTTCTTT. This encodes CASSRDRYEAFF.

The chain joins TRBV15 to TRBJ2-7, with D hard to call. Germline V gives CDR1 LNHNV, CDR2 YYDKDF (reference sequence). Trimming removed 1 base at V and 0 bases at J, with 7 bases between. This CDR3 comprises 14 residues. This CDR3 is CATSRGGSSYEQYF. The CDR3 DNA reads TGTGCCACCAGCAGAGGTGGTTCCTCCTACGAGCAGTACTTC.

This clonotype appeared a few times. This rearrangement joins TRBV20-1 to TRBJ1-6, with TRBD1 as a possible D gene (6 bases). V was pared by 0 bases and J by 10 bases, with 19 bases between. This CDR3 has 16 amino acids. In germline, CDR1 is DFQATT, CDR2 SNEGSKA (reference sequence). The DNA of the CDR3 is TGCAGTGCTAGAGATCATGGGCAGGGGCAAGGATCACCCCTCCACTTT. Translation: CSARDHGQGQGSPLHF.

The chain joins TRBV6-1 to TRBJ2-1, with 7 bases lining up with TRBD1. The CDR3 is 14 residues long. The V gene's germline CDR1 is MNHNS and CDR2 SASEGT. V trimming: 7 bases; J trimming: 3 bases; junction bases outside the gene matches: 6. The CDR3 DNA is TGTGCCAGCATGGCACAGGGGCACTACAATGAGCAGTTCTTC. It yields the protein CASMAQGHYNEQFF.

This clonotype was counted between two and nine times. The CDR3 nucleotides are TGTGCCAGCAGTTACCGGCAGGGCGGCTATGGCTACACCTTC. As protein: CASSYRQGGYGYTF. This chain joins TRBV6-5 and TRBJ1-2; tentatively, D is TRBD1 (5 bases). Germline CDR1 MNHEY, CDR2 SVGAGI. The CDR3 has 14 amino acids. The V end was cut by 2 bases, the J end by 4 bases, with 11 bases between.

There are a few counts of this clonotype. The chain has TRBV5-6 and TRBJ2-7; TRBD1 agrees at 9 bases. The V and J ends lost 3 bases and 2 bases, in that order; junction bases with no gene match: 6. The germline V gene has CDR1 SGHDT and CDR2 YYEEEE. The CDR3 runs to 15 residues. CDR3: CASSSPGQGPYEQYF. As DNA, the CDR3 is TGTGCCAGCAGCTCTCCGGGACAGGGCCCCTACGAGCAGTACTTC.

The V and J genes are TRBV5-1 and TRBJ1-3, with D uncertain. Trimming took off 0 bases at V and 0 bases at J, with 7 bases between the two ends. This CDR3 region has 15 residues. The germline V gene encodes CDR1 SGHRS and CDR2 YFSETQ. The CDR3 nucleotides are TGCGCCAGCAGCTTGGTCCCGCACTCTGGAAACACCATATATTTT. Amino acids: CASSLVPHSGNTIYF.

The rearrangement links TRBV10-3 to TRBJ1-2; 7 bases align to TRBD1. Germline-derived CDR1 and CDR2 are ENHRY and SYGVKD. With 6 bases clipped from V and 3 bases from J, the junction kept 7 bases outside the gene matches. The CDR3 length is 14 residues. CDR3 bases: TGTGCCATCAGAGGGGACAGCTCCTACTATGGCTACACCTTC. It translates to CAIRGDSSYYGYTF.

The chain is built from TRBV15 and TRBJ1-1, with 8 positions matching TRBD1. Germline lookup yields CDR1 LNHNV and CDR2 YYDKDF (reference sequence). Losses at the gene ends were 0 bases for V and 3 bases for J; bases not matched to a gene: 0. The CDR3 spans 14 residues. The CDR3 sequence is CATSRETGDTEAFF. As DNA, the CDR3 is TGTGCCACCAGCAGAGAGACAGGGGACACTGAAGCTTTCTTT.

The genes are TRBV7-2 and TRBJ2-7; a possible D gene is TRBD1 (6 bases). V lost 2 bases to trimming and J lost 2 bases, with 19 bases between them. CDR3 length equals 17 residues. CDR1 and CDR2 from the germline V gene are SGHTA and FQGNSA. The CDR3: CASSLRSGTFGTYEQYF. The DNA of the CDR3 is TGTGCCAGCAGCTTAAGGTCGGGGACATTCGGGACCTACGAGCAGTACTTC.

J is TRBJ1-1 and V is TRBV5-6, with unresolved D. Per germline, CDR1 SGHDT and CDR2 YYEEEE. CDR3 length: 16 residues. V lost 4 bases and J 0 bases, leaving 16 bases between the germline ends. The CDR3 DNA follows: TGTGCCAGCAGCCCCAGGCGGCTATCTATGAACACTGAAGCTTTCTTT. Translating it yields CASSPRRLSMNTEAFF. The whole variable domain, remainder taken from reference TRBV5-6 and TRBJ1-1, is DAGVTQSPTHLIKTRGQQVTLRCSPKSGHDTVSWYQQALGQGPQFIFQYYEEEERQRGNFPDRFSGHQFPNYSSELNVNALLLGDSALYLCASSPRRLSMNTEAFFGQGTRLTVV.

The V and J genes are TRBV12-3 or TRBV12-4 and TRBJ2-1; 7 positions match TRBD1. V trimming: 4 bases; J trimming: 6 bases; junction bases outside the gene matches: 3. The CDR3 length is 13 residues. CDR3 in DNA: TGTGCCAGCAGTTCGGGACAGACCAATGAGCAGTTCTTC. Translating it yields CASSSGQTNEQFF.

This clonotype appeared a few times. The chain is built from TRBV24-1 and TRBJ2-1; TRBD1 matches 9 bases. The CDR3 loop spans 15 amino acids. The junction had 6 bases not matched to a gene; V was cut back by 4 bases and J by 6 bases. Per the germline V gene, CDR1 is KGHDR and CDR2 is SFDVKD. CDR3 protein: CATSDSGTGLNEQFF. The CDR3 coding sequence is TGTGCCACCAGTGACTCCGGGACAGGGCTCAATGAGCAGTTCTTC.

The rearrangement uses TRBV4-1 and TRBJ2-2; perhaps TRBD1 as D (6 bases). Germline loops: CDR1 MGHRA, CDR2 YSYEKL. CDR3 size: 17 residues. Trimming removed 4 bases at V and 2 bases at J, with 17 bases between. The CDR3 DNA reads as TGCGCCAGCAGCCCGGACCATCTCAGGGGAAACACCGGGGAGCTGTTTTTT. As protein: CASSPDHLRGNTGELFF.

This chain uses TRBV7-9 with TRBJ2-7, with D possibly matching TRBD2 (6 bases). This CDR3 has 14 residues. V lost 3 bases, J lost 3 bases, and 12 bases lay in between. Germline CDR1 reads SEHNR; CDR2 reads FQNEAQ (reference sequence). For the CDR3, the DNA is TGTGCCAGCAGCTTTGTTACGGGGGTCTACGAGCAGTACTTC. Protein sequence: CASSFVTGVYEQYF.

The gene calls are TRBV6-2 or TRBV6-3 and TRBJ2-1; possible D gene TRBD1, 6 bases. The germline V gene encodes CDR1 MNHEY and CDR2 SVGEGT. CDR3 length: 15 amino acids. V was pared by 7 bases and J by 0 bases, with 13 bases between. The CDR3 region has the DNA TGTGCCAGCACCACCCACAGGGACTCCTACAATGAGCAGTTCTTC. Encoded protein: CASTTHRDSYNEQFF.

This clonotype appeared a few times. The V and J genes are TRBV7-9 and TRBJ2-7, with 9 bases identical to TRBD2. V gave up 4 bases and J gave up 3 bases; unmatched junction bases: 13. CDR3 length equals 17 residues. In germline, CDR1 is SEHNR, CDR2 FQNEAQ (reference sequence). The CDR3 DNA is TGTGCCAGCAGCTCTCCCTGGGGAGCGGGGGGCGTCTACGAGCAGTACTTC. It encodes CASSSPWGAGGVYEQYF.

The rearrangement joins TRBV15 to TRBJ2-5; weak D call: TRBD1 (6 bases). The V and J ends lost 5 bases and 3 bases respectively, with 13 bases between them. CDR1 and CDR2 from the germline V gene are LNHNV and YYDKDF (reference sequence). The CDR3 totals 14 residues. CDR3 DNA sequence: TGTGCCACCAGCGGACCTCACAGGGAAGAGACCCAGTACTTC. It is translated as CATSGPHREETQYF.

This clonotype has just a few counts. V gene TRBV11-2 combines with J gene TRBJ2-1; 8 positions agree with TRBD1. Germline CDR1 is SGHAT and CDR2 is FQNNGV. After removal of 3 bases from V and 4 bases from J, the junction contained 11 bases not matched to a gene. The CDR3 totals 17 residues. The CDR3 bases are TGTGCCAGCAGCTTCTCTGGGACAGGAAGTACGTACAATGAGCAGTTCTTC. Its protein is CASSFSGTGSTYNEQFF.

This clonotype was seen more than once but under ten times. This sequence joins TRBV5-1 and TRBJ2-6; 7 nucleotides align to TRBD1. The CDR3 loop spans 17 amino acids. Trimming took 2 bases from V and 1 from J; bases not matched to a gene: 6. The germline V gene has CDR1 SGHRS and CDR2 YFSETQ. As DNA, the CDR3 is TGCGCCAGCAGCTTACGACAGGGACCTTCTGGGGCCAACGTCCTGACTTTC. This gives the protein CASSLRQGPSGANVLTF.

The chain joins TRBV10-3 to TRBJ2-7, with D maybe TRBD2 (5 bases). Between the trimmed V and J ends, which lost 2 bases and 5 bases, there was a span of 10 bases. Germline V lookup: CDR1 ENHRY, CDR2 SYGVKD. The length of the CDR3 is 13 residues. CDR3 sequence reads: CAISEGSGNEQYF. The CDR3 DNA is TGTGCCATCAGTGAGGGCAGCGGAAACGAGCAGTACTTC.

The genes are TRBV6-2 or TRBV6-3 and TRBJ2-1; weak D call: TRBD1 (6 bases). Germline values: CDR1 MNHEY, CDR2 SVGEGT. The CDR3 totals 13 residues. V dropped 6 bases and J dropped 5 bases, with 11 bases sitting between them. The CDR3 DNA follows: TGTGCCAGCAGCCGAACAGGGAACAATGAGCAGTTCTTC. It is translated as CASSRTGNNEQFF.

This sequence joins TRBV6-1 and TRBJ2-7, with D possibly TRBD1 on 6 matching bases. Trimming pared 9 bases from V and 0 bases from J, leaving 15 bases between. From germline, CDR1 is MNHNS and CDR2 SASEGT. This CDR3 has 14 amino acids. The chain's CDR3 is CASVTGRGSYEQYF. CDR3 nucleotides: TGTGCCAGTGTGACAGGCCGGGGCTCCTACGAGCAGTACTTC.